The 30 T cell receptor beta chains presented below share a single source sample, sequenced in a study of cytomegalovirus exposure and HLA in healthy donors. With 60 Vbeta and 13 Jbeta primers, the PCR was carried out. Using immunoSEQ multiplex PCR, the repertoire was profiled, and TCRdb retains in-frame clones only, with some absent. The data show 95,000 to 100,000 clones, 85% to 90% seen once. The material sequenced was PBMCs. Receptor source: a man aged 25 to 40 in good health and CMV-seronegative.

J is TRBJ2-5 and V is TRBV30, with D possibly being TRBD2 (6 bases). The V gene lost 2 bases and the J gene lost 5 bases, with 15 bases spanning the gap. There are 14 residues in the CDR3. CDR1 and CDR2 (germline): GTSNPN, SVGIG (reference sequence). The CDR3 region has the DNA TGTGCCTGGAGTCCGGGGGACCTGGGGGAGACCCAGTACTTC. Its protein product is CAWSPGDLGETQYF.

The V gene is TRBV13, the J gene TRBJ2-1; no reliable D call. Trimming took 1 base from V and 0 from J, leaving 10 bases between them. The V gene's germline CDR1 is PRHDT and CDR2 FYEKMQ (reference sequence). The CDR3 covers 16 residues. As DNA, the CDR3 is TGTGCCAGCAGCTTAGAGGCGGCGAGCTCCTACAATGAGCAGTTCTTC. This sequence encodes CASSLEAASSYNEQFF.

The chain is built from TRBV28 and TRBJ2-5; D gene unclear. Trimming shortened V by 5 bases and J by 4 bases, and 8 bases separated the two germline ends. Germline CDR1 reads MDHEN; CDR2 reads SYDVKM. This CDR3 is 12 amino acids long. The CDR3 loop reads CASSASVETQYF. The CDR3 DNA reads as TGTGCCAGCAGTGCATCGGTAGAGACCCAGTACTTC.

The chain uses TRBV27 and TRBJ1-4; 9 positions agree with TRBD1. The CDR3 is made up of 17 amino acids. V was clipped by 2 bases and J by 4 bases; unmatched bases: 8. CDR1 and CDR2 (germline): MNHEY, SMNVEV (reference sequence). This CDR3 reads CASSLDRDRAINEKLFF. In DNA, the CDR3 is TGTGCCAGCAGTTTAGACCGGGACAGGGCCATTAATGAAAAACTGTTTTTT.

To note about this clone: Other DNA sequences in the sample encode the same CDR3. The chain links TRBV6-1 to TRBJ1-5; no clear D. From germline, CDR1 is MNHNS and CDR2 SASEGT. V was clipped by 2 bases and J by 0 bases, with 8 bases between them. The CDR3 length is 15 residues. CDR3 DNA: TGTGCCAGCAGTGAATCGGGATATAGCAATCAGCCCCAGCATTTT. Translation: CASSESGYSNQPQHF.

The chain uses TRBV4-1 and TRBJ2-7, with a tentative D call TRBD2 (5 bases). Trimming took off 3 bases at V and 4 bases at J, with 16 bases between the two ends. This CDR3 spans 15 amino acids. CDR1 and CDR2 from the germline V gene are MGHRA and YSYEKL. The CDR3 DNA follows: TGCGCCAGCAGCCAGGGTCTCGGGATTGGTTACGAGCAGTACTTC. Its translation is CASSQGLGIGYEQYF.

CDR3 residues: CASSSTQGTGGPSDTQYF. The CDR3, as DNA: TGTGCCAGCAGCTCCACCCAAGGGACAGGGGGCCCATCAGATACGCAGTATTTT. This chain uses TRBV7-9 with TRBJ2-3; 12 bases fit TRBD1. CDR1 and CDR2 from the germline V gene are SEHNR and FQNEAQ (reference sequence). The junction had 12 bases not matched to a gene; V was cut back by 4 bases and J by 4 bases. This CDR3 spans 18 amino acids.

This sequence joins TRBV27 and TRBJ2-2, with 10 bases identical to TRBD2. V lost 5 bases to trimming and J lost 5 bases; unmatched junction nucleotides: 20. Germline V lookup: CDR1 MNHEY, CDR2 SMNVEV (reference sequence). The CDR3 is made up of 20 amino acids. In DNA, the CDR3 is TGTGCCAGCAGTCTAAAGGGCTTTGTGCTAGCGGGAGTTAAGACCGGGGAGCTGTTTTTT. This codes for CASSLKGFVLAGVKTGELFF.

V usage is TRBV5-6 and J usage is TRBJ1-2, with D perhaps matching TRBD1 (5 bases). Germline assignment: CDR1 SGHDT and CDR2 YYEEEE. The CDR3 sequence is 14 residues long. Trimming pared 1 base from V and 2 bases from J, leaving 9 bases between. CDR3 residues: CASSLRQLNYGYTF. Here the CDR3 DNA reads TGTGCCAGCAGCTTGAGACAGCTAAACTATGGCTACACCTTC.

The CDR3 spells CAWMGDSLTGELFF. The CDR3 bases are TGTGCCTGGATGGGGGACAGCCTCACCGGGGAGCTGTTTTTT. The chain carries TRBV30 and TRBJ2-2, with 7 bases identical to TRBD1. This CDR3 is built from 14 residues. The V gene's germline CDR1 is GTSNPN and CDR2 SVGIG (reference sequence). With V trimmed by 4 bases and J by 4 bases, 6 bases remained unmatched. Variable domain in full (rest from reference TRBV30 and TRBJ2-2): SQTIHQWPATLVQPVGSPLSLECTVEGTSNPNLYWYRQAAGRGLQLLFYSVGIGQISSEVPQNLSASRPQDRQFILSSKKLLLSDSGFYLCAWMGDSLTGELFFGEGSRLTVL.

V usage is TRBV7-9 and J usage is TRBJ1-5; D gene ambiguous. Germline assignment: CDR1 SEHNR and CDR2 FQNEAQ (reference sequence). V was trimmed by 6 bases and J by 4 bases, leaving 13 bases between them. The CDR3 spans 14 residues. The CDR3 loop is CASSYERDNQPQHF. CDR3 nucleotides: TGTGCCAGCAGTTATGAGAGAGATAATCAGCCCCAGCATTTT.

CDR3 sequence (DNA): TGTGCCAGTTCAGATCCCCCCTTTTATGGCTACACCTTC. The encoded protein is CASSDPPFYGYTF. V usage is TRBV28 and J usage is TRBJ1-2; no clear D. This CDR3 has 13 amino acids. Germline V CDR1 and CDR2: MDHEN, SYDVKM. With 9 bases removed from V and 5 bases from J, the gap between germline ends came to 16 bases.

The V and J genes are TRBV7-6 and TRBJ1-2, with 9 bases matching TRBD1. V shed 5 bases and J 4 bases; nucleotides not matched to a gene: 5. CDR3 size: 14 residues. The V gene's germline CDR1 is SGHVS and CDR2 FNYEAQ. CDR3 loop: CASSPPGQGYGYTF. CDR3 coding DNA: TGTGCCAGCAGCCCGCCGGGACAGGGCTATGGCTACACCTTC. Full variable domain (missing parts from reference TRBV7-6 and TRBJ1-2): GAGVSQSPRYKVTKRGQDVALRCDPISGHVSLYWYRQALGQGPEFLTYFNYEAQQDKSGLPNDRFSAERPEGSISTLTIQRTEQRDSAMYRCASSPPGQGYGYTFGSGTRLTVV.

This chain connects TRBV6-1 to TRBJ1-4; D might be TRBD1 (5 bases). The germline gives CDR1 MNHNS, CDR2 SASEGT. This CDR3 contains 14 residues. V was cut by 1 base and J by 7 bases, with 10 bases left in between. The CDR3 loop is CASSEGSQGEKLFF. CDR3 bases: TGTGCCAGCAGTGAAGGATCGCAGGGTGAAAAACTGTTTTTT.

The CDR3 is CAISGNGGPPSTDTQYF. CDR3 DNA: TGTGCCATCAGTGGTAACGGGGGGCCACCTAGCACAGATACGCAGTATTTT. The rearrangement uses TRBV10-3 and TRBJ2-3; D might be TRBD2 (7 bases). Germline V CDR1 and CDR2: ENHRY, SYGVKD. The CDR3 is made up of 17 amino acids. V lost 4 bases to trimming and J lost 0 bases, with 17 bases between them.

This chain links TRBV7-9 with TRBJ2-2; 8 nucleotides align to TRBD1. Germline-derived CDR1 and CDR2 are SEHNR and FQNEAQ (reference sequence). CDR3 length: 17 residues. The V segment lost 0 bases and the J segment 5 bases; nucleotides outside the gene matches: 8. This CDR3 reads CASSLALSRGRTGELFF. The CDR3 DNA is TGTGCCAGCAGCTTAGCGCTCTCCAGGGGGCGTACCGGGGAGCTGTTTTTT.

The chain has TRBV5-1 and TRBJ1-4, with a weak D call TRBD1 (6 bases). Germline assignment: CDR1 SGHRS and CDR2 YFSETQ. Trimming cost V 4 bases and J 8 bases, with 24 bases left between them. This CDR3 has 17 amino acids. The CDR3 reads CASSPLGTPPVREKLFF. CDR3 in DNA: TGCGCCAGCAGCCCCCTCGGGACACCCCCGGTAAGGGAAAAACTGTTTTTT.

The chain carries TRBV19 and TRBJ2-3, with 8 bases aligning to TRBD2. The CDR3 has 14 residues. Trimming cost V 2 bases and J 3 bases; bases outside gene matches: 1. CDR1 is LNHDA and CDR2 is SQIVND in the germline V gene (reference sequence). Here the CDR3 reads CASSIPGGTDTQYF. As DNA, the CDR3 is TGTGCCAGTAGTATACCGGGGGGGACAGATACGCAGTATTTT.

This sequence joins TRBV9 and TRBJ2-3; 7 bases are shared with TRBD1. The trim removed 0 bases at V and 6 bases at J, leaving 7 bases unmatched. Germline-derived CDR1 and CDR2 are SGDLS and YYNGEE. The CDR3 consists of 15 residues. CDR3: CASSVDSTGEDTQYF. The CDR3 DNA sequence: TGTGCCAGCAGCGTAGATTCAACAGGGGAGGATACGCAGTATTTT.

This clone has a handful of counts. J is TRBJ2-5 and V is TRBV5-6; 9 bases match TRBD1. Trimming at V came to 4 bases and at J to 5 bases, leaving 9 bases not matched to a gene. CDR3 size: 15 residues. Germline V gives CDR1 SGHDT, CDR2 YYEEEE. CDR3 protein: CASSRDRVVWETQYF. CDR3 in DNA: TGTGCCAGCAGCCGGGACAGGGTCGTTTGGGAGACCCAGTACTTC. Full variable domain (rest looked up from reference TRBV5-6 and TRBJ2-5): DAGVTQSPTHLIKTRGQQVTLRCSPKSGHDTVSWYQQALGQGPQFIFQYYEEEERQRGNFPDRFSGHQFPNYSSELNVNALLLGDSALYLCASSRDRVVWETQYFGPGTRLLVL.

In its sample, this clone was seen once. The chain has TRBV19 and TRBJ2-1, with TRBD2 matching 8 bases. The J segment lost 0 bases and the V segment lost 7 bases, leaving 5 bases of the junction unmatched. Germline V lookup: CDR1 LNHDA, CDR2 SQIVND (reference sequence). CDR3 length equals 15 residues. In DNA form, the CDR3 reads TGTGCCAGTAAGGAAAGCGGGAGCTCCTACAATGAGCAGTTCTTC. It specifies CASKESGSSYNEQFF.

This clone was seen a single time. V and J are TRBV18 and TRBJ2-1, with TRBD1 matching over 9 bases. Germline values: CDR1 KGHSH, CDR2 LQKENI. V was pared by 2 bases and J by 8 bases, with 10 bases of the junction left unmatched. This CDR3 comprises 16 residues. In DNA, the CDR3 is TGTGCCAGCTCACCATTGGGGACAGGGAGTGGCGATGAGCAGTTCTTC. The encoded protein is CASSPLGTGSGDEQFF.

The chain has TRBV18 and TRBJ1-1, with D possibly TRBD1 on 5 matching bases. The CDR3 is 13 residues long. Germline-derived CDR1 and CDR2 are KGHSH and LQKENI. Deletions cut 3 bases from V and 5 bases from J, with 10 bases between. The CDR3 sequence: CASSPIGGTEAFF. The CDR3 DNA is TGTGCCAGCTCACCGATTGGGGGGACTGAAGCTTTCTTT. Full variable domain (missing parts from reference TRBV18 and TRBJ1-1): NAGVMQNPRHLVRRRGQEARLRCSPMKGHSHVYWYRQLPEEGLKFMVYLQKENIIDESGMPKERFSAEFPKEGPSILRIQQVVRGDSAAYFCASSPIGGTEAFFGQGTRLTVV.

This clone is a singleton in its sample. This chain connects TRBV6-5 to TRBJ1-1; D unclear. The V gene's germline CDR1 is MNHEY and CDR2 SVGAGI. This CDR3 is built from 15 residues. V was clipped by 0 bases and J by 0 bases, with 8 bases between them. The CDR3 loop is CASSYSRQLNTEAFF. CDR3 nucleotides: TGTGCCAGCAGTTACTCGAGGCAGCTGAACACTGAAGCTTTCTTT.

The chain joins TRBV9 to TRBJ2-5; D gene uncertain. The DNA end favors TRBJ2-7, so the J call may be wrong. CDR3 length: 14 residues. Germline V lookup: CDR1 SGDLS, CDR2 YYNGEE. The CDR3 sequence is CASSPGEYSYEQYF. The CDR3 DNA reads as TGTGCCAGCAGTCCAGGCGAGTACTCCTACGAGCAGTACTTC.

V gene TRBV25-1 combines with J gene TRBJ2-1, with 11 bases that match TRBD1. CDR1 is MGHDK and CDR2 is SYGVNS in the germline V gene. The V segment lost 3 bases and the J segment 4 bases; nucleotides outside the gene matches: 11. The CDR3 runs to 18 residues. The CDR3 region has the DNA TGTGCCAGCAGTGATGGGACAGGGGGAAGACCTTTTTACAATGAGCAGTTCTTC. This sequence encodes CASSDGTGGRPFYNEQFF. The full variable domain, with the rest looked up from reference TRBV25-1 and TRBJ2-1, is EADIYQTPRYLVIGTGKKITLECSQTMGHDKMYWYQQDPGMELHLIHYSYGVNSTEKGDLSSESTVSRIRTEHFPLTLESARPSHTSQYLCASSDGTGGRPFYNEQFFGPGTRLTVL.

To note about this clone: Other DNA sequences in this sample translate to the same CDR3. The CDR3 sequence: CASSLPSRMDEQFF. In nucleotides, the CDR3 is TGCGCCAGCAGCTTACCTAGCAGGATGGATGAGCAGTTCTTC. This chain joins TRBV5-1 and TRBJ2-1, with a possible D match to TRBD2 (5 bases). There are 14 residues in the CDR3. V lost 2 bases and J 8 bases, leaving 14 bases between the germline ends. CDR1 and CDR2 from the germline V gene are SGHRS and YFSETQ.

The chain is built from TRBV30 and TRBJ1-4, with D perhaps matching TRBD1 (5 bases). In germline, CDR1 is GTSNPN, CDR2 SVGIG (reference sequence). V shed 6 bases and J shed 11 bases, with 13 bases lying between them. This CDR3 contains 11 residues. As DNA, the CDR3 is TGTGCCTGCATAGAGAAGGGGAAACTGTTTTTT. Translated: CACIEKGKLFF.

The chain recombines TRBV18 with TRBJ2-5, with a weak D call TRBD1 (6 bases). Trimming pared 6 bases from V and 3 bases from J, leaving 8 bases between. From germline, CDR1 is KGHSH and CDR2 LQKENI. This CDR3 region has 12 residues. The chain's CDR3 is CASSGTKETQYF. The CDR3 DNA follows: TGTGCCAGCTCGGGGACAAAAGAGACCCAGTACTTC.

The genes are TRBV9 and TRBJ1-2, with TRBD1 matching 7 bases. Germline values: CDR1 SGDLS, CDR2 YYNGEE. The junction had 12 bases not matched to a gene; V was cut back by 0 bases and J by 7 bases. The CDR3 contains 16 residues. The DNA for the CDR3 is TGTGCCAGCAGCGTAGGAACTGGGACAGCTTATTCTGGCTACACCTTC. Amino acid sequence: CASSVGTGTAYSGYTF. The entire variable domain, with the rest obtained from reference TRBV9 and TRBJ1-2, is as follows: DSGVTQTPKHLITATGQRVTLRCSPRSGDLSVYWYQQSLDQGLQFLIQYYNGEERAKGNILERFSAQQFPDLHSELNLSSLELGDSALYFCASSVGTGTAYSGYTFGSGTRLTVV.